This paragraph reports one TCR beta chain. The sample is drawn from a study of blood T cell repertoires in COVID-19. Study-level background: Specimens from acute and convalescent COVID-19 originated in the United States, Italy and Spain. Sample material is recorded as cDNA or gDNA derived from T cells, B-cell-depleted T cells, or PBMCs.

In the original analysis: It was from reference gene primer amplification that nucleated cell counts were estimated. This table comes from immunoSEQ multiplex PCR, and its TCRdb copy is limited to in-frame clones, with some not included. V, J and clone size are those of that table, while D and trimming were read from the DNA. The sample yields about 58,000 clones, around 90% seen once. This CDR3 contains 12 residues. CDR1 and CDR2 (germline): SNHLY, FYNNEI. Trimming shortened V by 1 base and J by 10 bases, and 8 bases separated the two germline ends. This sequence was found in a man aged 60 to 69 with active COVID-19. Sequenced material: peripheral blood. This chain connects TRBV2 to TRBJ2-1; maybe TRBD2 (6 bases). DNA for the CDR3: TGTGCCAGCAGTGAAGGGGCGGGAGAGCAGTTCTTC. Protein sequence: CASSEGAGEQFF.